Shown below are 21 T cell receptor beta chains from a single sample sequenced in a study of Graves' ophthalmopathy and Graves' hyperthyroidism. Amplification targeted the TCR beta CDR3 regions, with RNA transcripts as the source material. First-round RT-PCR relied on HTBI primers, and a second-round multiplex PCR came next. MiXCR, run by TCRdb on the multiplex PCR reads, gives a single entry per CDR3 protein. The sample has approximately 330,000 distinct CDR3 sequences, roughly 15% seen once. The sequenced sample was peripheral blood. The receptors derive from an adult man with Graves' ophthalmopathy.

This clonotype was seen many times. The chain combines TRBV20-1 with TRBJ1-6, with no clear D. The CDR3 is made up of 15 amino acids. Trimming took off 0 bases at V and 5 bases at J, with 11 bases between the two ends. The germline V gene encodes CDR1 DFQATT and CDR2 SNEGSKA (reference sequence). The CDR3 region has the DNA TGCAGTGCTAGAGATCCGCGGAGAGATAATTCACCCCTCCACTTT. Translating it yields CSARDPRRDNSPLHF.

This clonotype was found many times. V is TRBV7-2 and J is TRBJ1-2; perhaps TRBD1 as D (5 bases). Trimming cost V 3 bases and J 0 bases, with 17 bases left between them. Germline CDR1 reads SGHTA; CDR2 reads FQGNSA. The CDR3 is 17 amino acids. For the CDR3, the DNA is TGTGCCAGCAGCTTTAGCCCAGGGTGGAAAACTAACTATGGCTACACCTTC. Translated, it gives CASSFSPGWKTNYGYTF. The variable domain in full, with the rest retrieved from reference TRBV7-2 and TRBJ1-2, is GAGVSQSPSNKVTEKGKDVELRCDPISGHTALYWYRQSLGQGLEFLIYFQGNSAPDKSGLPSDRFSAERTGGSVSTLTIQRTQQEDSAVYLCASSFSPGWKTNYGYTFGSGTRLTVV.

This clonotype was found many times. The chain couples TRBV20-1 to TRBJ2-7; D possibly matches TRBD1 or TRBD2 (6 bases each). Germline V gene sequence: CDR1 DFQATT, CDR2 SNEGSKA (reference sequence). This CDR3 is 14 amino acids long. V gave up 3 bases and J gave up 3 bases, with 15 bases separating them. The CDR3 sequence is CSASIGGRGYEQYF. CDR3 DNA sequence: TGCAGTGCTAGTATTGGGGGGCGAGGCTACGAGCAGTACTTC.

There are many counts of this clonotype. This sequence joins TRBV4-1 and TRBJ1-5; D gene uncertain. Trimming took off 0 bases at V and 4 bases at J, with 13 bases between the two ends. Germline V gene sequence: CDR1 MGHRA, CDR2 YSYEKL. The CDR3 spans 16 residues. As DNA, the CDR3 is TGCGCCAGCAGCCAAGAAATGCAGGTCAGTAATCAGCCCCAGCATTTT. As protein: CASSQEMQVSNQPQHF.

There are many counts of this clonotype. The V call is TRBV19, the J call TRBJ2-7; 9 bases line up with TRBD1. This CDR3 has 14 amino acids. V was pared by 5 bases and J by 9 bases, with 11 bases of the junction left unmatched. CDR1 is LNHDA, CDR2 SQIVND, per germline (reference sequence). The CDR3 nucleotides are TGTGCCAGTAGTTTATACAGGGGGCGCGACGGGCAGTACTTC. It specifies CASSLYRGRDGQYF.

This clonotype was picked up many times. V gene TRBV9 combines with J gene TRBJ1-5; TRBD1 might be the D (6 bases). Germline loops: CDR1 SGDLS, CDR2 YYNGEE. The CDR3 has 15 residues. Trimming removed 3 bases from V and 6 bases from J, with 16 bases in between. The CDR3 DNA reads TGTGCCAGCAGCGCACAGGGAGGCGCGAGTCAGCCCCAGCATTTT. It yields the protein CASSAQGGASQPQHF.

This clonotype was counted many times. The chain couples TRBV5-1 to TRBJ2-5; D uncertain. V shed 6 bases and J shed 1 base, with 13 bases lying between them. Germline V gives CDR1 SGHRS, CDR2 YFSETQ. The CDR3 has 14 residues. The CDR3 is CASTSRTLQETQYF. In DNA form, the CDR3 reads TGCGCCAGCACCTCTAGGACGCTCCAAGAGACCCAGTACTTC.

This clonotype was picked up many times. The chain couples TRBV25-1 to TRBJ2-7; D is undetermined. The CDR3 covers 11 residues. CDR1 is MGHDK, CDR2 SYGVNS, per germline. Trimming removed 1 base at V and 6 bases at J, with 4 bases between. The CDR3 spells CASSESTEQYF. The CDR3 DNA sequence: TGTGCCAGCAGTGAATCTACCGAGCAGTACTTC.

In its sample, this clonotype was seen many times. CDR3 protein: CSASGRAGETQYF. Here the CDR3 DNA reads TGCAGTGCTAGCGGGAGGGCCGGAGAGACCCAGTACTTC. The chain employs TRBV20-1 and TRBJ2-5, with TRBD2 matching over 8 bases. Germline lookup yields CDR1 DFQATT and CDR2 SNEGSKA (reference sequence). With 3 bases clipped from V and 4 bases from J, the junction kept 4 bases outside the gene matches. The CDR3 covers 13 residues.

The chain employs TRBV12-3 or TRBV12-4 and TRBJ2-7, with D tentatively TRBD2 (5 bases). V lost 3 bases and J lost 0, with 15 bases in between. CDR3 length: 16 amino acids. CDR3 loop: CASSFGIRGSSYEQYF. Written as DNA, the CDR3 is TGTGCCAGCAGTTTTGGGATCCGTGGGAGCTCCTACGAGCAGTACTTC.

The chain combines TRBV20-1 with TRBJ2-5; D possibly corresponds to TRBD1 (7 bases). This CDR3 contains 15 residues. The V gene lost 0 bases and the J gene lost 2 bases, with 13 bases spanning the gap. Germline CDR1 DFQATT, CDR2 SNEGSKA (reference sequence). The CDR3 sequence: CSARDRRGLQETQYF. In DNA, the CDR3 is TGCAGTGCTAGAGATAGGAGGGGGCTTCAAGAGACCCAGTACTTC.

This clonotype was seen ten or more times. The chain links TRBV20-1 to TRBJ2-2; 11 bases are shared with TRBD2. The J segment lost 4 bases and the V segment lost 3 bases, leaving 10 bases of the junction unmatched. The CDR3 length is 17 residues. Germline V gene sequence: CDR1 DFQATT, CDR2 SNEGSKA (reference sequence). The CDR3 loop is CSASRLAGGPATGELFF. CDR3 in DNA: TGCAGTGCTAGTCGCCTAGCGGGGGGCCCCGCCACCGGGGAGCTGTTTTTT.

This clonotype was seen ten or more times. The V and J genes are TRBV20-1 and TRBJ2-7; maybe TRBD1 (5 bases). V gave up 5 bases and J gave up 5 bases, with 19 bases separating them. The CDR3 runs 14 residues. Germline CDR1 reads DFQATT; CDR2 reads SNEGSKA (reference sequence). CDR3 DNA sequence: TGCAGTGCTGACCCGGACGGGCTGGGGCACGAGCAGTACTTC. This codes for CSADPDGLGHEQYF.

This clonotype showed up many times. The gene calls are TRBV7-2 and TRBJ1-1; TRBD1 matches at 11 bases. This CDR3 comprises 15 residues. Losses at the gene ends were 5 bases for V and 4 bases for J; bases not matched to a gene: 6. From germline, CDR1 is SGHTA and CDR2 FQGNSA. The CDR3 coding sequence is TGTGCCAGCAGCACCCGGACAGGGGGCCCCACTGAAGCTTTCTTT. Translated, it gives CASSTRTGGPTEAFF.

This rearrangement joins TRBV20-1 to TRBJ2-7, with D unresolved. Trimming pared 1 base from V and 3 bases from J, leaving 7 bases between. From germline, CDR1 is DFQATT and CDR2 SNEGSKA (reference sequence). The CDR3 length is 12 residues. CDR3 DNA: TGCAGTGCTAGAGGGAAACGCTACGAGCAGTACTTC. Residues: CSARGKRYEQYF.

This clonotype was recorded many times. The chain combines TRBV27 with TRBJ2-7; 9 bases map to TRBD2. J lost 7 bases, V lost 4 bases, and 8 bases had no gene match. This CDR3 is 14 amino acids long. Germline values: CDR1 MNHEY, CDR2 SMNVEV (reference sequence). The CDR3 spells CASSSGGRAEEQYF. The CDR3 DNA reads TGTGCCAGCAGTTCGGGCGGGAGGGCGGAAGAGCAGTACTTC.

This clonotype has a count of ten or more. This chain links TRBV12-3 or TRBV12-4 with TRBJ2-7; 13 bases map to TRBD2. The CDR3 consists of 18 residues. The ends lost 5 bases at V and 5 bases at J; junction bases unmatched: 15. The CDR3 spells CASSPGTEGTSGINEQYF. In nucleotides, the CDR3 is TGTGCCAGCAGTCCCGGGACCGAGGGGACTAGCGGGATAAACGAGCAGTACTTC.

The genes are TRBV19 and TRBJ1-1; 11 nucleotides agree with TRBD1. CDR1 is LNHDA and CDR2 is SQIVND in the germline V gene (reference sequence). The CDR3 extends over 14 amino acids. V shed 7 bases and J 3 bases; nucleotides not matched to a gene: 4. CDR3 bases: TGTGCCAGTACCACGGGACAGGGGGACACTGAAGCTTTCTTT. Encoded protein: CASTTGQGDTEAFF.

This clonotype was seen at least ten times. This chain joins TRBV12-3 or TRBV12-4 and TRBJ2-7, with D uncertain. Deletions cut 5 bases from V and 4 bases from J, with 9 bases between. The length of the CDR3 is 12 residues. The DNA for the CDR3 is TGTGCCAGCAGTCAAGGGCCATACGAGCAGTACTTC. As protein: CASSQGPYEQYF.

There are many counts of this clonotype. The chain combines TRBV5-1 with TRBJ1-6; D is undetermined. The ends were cut back, 0 bases at V and 0 bases at J, with 10 bases in the middle. Germline V gene sequence: CDR1 SGHRS, CDR2 YFSETQ. CDR3 length: 17 amino acids. The CDR3: CASSLGVLSSYNSPLHF. For the CDR3, the DNA is TGCGCCAGCAGCTTGGGAGTGCTCAGCTCCTATAATTCACCCCTCCACTTT.

This clonotype has ten or more counts. The V gene is TRBV5-1, the J gene TRBJ1-1, with D maybe TRBD1 (6 bases). The CDR3 contains 15 residues. CDR1 and CDR2 (germline): SGHRS, YFSETQ. Trimming cost V 0 bases and J 1 base, with 10 bases left between them. DNA for the CDR3: TGCGCCAGCAGCTTGGACCCACAGGGGAACACTGAAGCTTTCTTT. Translating it yields CASSLDPQGNTEAFF.